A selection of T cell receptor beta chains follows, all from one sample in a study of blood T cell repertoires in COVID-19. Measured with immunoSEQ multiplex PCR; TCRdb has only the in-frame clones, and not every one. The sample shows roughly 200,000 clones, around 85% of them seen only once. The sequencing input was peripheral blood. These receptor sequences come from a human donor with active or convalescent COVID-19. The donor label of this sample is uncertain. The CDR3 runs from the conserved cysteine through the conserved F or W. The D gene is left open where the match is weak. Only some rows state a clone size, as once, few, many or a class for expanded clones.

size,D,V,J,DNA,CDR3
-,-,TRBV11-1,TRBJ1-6,TGTGCCAGCAGCTTGACGGGGAGCTCCTATAATTCACCCCTCCACTTT,CASSLTGSSYNSPLHF
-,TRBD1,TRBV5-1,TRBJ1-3,TGCGCCAGCAGCTTGCTCGCAGGGGGTTCTGGAAACACCATATATTTT,CASSLLAGGSGNTIYF
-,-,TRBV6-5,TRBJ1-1,TGTGCCAGCAGCCCGGGGTCGTCGATTGGCACTGAAGCTTTCTTT,CASSPGSSIGTEAFF
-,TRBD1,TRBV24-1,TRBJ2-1,TGTGCCACCAGCCCATCCAGGGGGATTTACAATGAGCAGTTCTTC,CATSPSRGIYNEQFF
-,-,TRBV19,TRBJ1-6,TGTGCCAGTTCGGAACAGGATTCACCCCTCCACTTT,CASSEQDSPLHF
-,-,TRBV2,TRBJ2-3,TGTGCCAGCAGGGCTAGGTTACTTAGGAGCACAGATACGCAGTATTTT,CASRARLLRSTDTQYF
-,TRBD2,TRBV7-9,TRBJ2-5,TGTGCCAGCAGCCGTGGGGCGGGAGGGTCTCAAGAGACCCAGTACTTC,CASSRGAGGSQETQYF
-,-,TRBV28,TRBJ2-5,TGTGCCAGCAGTAAGGACAGAGGAGCGCACCAAGAGACCCAGTACTTC,CASSKDRGAHQETQYF
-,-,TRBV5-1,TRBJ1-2,TGCGCCAGCAGTCGGGGTTATGGCTACACCTTC,CASSRGYGYTF
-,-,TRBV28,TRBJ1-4,TGTGCCAGCAGTCTGGGAGGGACCGGCAGGGGTGAAAAACTGTTTTTT,CASSLGGTGRGEKLFF
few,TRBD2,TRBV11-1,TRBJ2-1,TGTGCCAGCAGCTTAGGTGGTAGCGGGAGGGGAAATGAGCAGTTCTTC,CASSLGGSGRGNEQFF
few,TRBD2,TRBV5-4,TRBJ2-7,TGTGCCAGCAGCTTGACTAGCGGGGGGGGCGAGCAGTACTTC,CASSLTSGGGEQYF
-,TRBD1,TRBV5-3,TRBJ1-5,TGTGCCAGAAGCTTGGGCGTATTAAACAGGGGGCTCGGTCAGCCCCAGCATTTT,CARSLGVLNRGLGQPQHF
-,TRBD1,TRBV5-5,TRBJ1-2,TGTGCCAGCAGCCCTAGTCCCGGGACAGGGCACTATGGCTACACCTTC,CASSPSPGTGHYGYTF
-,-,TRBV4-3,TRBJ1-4,TGCGCCAGCAGCCAGGAGACAGACCGAAATGAAAAACTGTTTTTT,CASSQETDRNEKLFF
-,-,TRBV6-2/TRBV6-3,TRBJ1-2,TGTGCCAGCAGTTCCAACAGCCGGTCGAAGGGCTACACCTTC,CASSSNSRSKGYTF
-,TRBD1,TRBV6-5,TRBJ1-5,TGTGCCAGCAGTTATCGGACAGGGGTTCAGCCCCAGCATTTT,CASSYRTGVQPQHF
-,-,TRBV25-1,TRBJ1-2,TGTGCCAGCAGTGAATCGCCGGGGATCTATGGCTACACCTTC,CASSESPGIYGYTF